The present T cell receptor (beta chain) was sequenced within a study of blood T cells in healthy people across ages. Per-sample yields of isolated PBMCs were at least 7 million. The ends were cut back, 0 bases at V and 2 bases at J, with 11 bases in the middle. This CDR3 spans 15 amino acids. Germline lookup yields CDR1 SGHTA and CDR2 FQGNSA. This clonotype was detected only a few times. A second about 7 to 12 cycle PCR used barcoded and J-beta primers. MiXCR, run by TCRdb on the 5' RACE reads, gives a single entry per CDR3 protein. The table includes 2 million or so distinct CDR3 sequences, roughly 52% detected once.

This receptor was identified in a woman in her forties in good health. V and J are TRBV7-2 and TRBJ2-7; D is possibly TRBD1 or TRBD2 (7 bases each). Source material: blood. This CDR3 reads CASSLAGGGPYEQYF. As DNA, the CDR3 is TGTGCCAGCAGCTTAGCGGGAGGGGGCCCCTACGAGCAGTACTTC.